This TCR gamma chain emerged from a study of gamma-delta chains in newborns, infants, children. The wider study: Innate gammadelta T cells reportedly expand polyclonally right after birth, driven by microbial exposure, per the title.

Unmatched junction bases numbered 6, after V lost 2 bases and J lost 3 bases. Germline lookup yields CDR1 EGSNGY and CDR2 YDSYNSKV. The CDR3 is made up of 15 amino acids. TCRdb reanalyzed the reads using CATT. The table shows roughly 3,500 gamma-chain clones, with roughly two thirds occurring only once. Sequenced: blood. The chain uses TRGV2 and TRGJP2. TCRdb gives no J gene; it was assigned here by matching the DNA to germline. The clonotype comes from a child who was a newborn, infant or young child, either healthy, febrile or measles-vaccinated (not recorded which). The CDR3 is CATWDVVGSDWIKTF. In DNA form, the CDR3 reads TGTGCCACCTGGGACGTAGTGGGTAGTGATTGGATCAAGACGTTT.